This T cell receptor (beta chain) is drawn from a study of blood T cells in healthy people across ages. Germline assignment: CDR1 MNHEY and CDR2 SMNVEV (reference sequence). CDR3 length: 15 amino acids. V lost 4 bases to trimming and J lost 0 bases, with 10 bases between them. This clonotype was picked up a small number of times. The use of a sample-barcoded 5' primer and a J-beta primer mix characterized a second PCR of roughly 6 to 11 cycles. Unique molecular identifiers of 12 random nucleotides labeled each cDNA. TCRdb re-called the 5' RACE reads with MiXCR, one entry per CDR3 protein. The sample lists more than 1,000,000 distinct CDR3 sequences; about 25% were seen once. These records were also assigned to another study, of T cells of mothers and their children.

V and J are TRBV27 and TRBJ1-5; no clear D. This TCR derives from a girl aged 2 to 9 in good health. Sequencing was carried out using blood. The CDR3 protein is CASSYDGYSNQPQHF. CDR3 nucleotide sequence: TGTGCCAGCAGTTACGACGGATATAGCAATCAGCCCCAGCATTTT.